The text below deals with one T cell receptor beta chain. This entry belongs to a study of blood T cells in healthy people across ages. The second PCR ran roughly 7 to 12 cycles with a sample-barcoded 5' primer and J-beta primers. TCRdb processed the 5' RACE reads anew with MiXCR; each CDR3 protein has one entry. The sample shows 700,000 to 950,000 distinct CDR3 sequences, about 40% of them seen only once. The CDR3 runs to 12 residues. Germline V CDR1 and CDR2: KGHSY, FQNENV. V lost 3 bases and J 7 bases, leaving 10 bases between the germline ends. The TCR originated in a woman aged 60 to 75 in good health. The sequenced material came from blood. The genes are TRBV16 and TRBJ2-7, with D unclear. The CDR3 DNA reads TGTGCCAGCAGCCATTTGGTGGGAGAGCAGTACTTC. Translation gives CASSHLVGEQYF.